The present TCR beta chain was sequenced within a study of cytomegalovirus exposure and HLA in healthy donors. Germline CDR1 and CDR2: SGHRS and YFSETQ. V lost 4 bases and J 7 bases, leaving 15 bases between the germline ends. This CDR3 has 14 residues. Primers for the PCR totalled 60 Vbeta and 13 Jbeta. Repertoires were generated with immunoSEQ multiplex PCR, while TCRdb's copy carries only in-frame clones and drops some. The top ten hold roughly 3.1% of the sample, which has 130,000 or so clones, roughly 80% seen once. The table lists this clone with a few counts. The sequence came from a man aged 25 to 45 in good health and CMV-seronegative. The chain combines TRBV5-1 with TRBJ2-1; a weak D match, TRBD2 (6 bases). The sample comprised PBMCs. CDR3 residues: CASSVLANSNEQFF. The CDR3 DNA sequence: TGCGCCAGCAGCGTACTAGCTAATTCTAATGAGCAGTTCTTC.